What follows are 5 T cell receptor beta chains derived from one specimen sequenced in a study of cytomegalovirus exposure and HLA in healthy donors. PCR was performed using 60 Vbeta and 13 Jbeta primers. Some clones are missing from TCRdb's copy, which holds only in-frame ones; the method was immunoSEQ multiplex PCR. Among some 70,000 clones listed, roughly two thirds were seen once. The sequenced sample was PBMCs. These receptors all stem from a male donor in good health and CMV-seropositive.

Many counts were recorded for this clone. CDR3 bases: TGTGCCAGCAGCATATCGGGACTGAGCTACGAGCAGTACTTC. This encodes CASSISGLSYEQYF. The V and J genes are TRBV5-6 and TRBJ2-7; D is perhaps TRBD2 (6 bases). Germline V CDR1 and CDR2: SGHDT, YYEEEE. Trimming pared 4 bases from V and 3 bases from J, leaving 14 bases between. CDR3 length: 14 amino acids.

In this sample, this clone turned up a few times. The rearrangement uses TRBV5-1 and TRBJ1-2, with D maybe TRBD1 (6 bases). Germline V CDR1 and CDR2: SGHRS, YFSETQ. The CDR3 is 14 amino acids. Trimming removed 0 bases from V and 5 bases from J, with 11 bases in between. The CDR3 spells CASSLDAGEYGYTF. For the CDR3, the DNA is TGCGCCAGCAGCTTGGACGCAGGGGAGTATGGCTACACCTTC.

The chain uses TRBV27 and TRBJ1-4, with 9 positions matching TRBD1. The CDR3 loop spans 15 amino acids. V gave up 4 bases and J gave up 8 bases; unmatched junction bases: 8. Germline V gene lookup returns CDR1 MNHEY and CDR2 SMNVEV (reference sequence). CDR3 DNA: TGTGCCAGCAGTTCCCCGGGACAGGGTGGGGAAAAACTGTTTTTT. It yields the protein CASSSPGQGGEKLFF.

The CDR3, as DNA: TGTGCCAGCAGCTTGGCCGCAGTCTCTGGAAACACCATATATTTT. It yields the protein CASSLAAVSGNTIYF. The rearrangement uses TRBV5-6 and TRBJ1-3; D not resolved. The CDR3 has 15 residues. CDR1 is SGHDT and CDR2 is YYEEEE in the germline V gene. V was cut by 0 bases and J by 0 bases, with 7 bases left in between.

DNA for the CDR3: TGTGCTAGTGGTTTGGGAACAGGGTCCCGTGACATTCAGTACTTC. Translating gives CASGLGTGSRDIQYF. The chain employs TRBV12-5 and TRBJ2-4; D is possibly TRBD1 (6 bases). The V and J ends lost 1 base and 8 bases respectively, with 15 bases between them. The CDR3 has 15 residues. Germline assignment: CDR1 LGHNT and CDR2 FRNRAP.